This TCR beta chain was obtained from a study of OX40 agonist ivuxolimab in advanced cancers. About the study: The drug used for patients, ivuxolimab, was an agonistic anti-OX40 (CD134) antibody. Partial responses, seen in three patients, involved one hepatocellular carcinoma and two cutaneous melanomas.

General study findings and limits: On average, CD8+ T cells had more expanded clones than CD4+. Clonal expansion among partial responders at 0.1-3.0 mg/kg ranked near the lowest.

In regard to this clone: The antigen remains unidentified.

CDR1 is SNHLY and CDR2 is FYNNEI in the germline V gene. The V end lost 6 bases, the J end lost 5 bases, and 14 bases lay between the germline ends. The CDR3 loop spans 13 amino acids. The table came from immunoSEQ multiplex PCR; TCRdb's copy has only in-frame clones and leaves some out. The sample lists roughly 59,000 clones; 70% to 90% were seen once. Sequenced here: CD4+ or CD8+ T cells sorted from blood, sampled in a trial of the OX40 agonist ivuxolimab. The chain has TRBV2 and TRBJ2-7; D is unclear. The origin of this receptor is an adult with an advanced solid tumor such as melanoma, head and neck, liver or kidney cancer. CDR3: CASSGAREDEQYF. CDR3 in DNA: TGTGCCAGCAGCGGTGCGCGAGAAGACGAGCAGTACTTC.